The rows below give T cell receptor beta chains drawn from one sample of a study of blood T cell repertoires in COVID-19. Measured with immunoSEQ multiplex PCR; TCRdb has only the in-frame clones, and not every one. The table includes some 260,000 clones, 88% detected once. Sequenced material: peripheral blood. Receptors were obtained from a woman aged 25 to 45 with COVID-19, enrolled during active disease. CDR3s include the opening cysteine and the closing phenylalanine or tryptophan. D genes are given only for firm matches. Not all rows give a size; the values are once, few, many and, for expanded clones, a class.

j_gene: TRBJ2-5
d_gene: NA
abundance: NA
v_gene: TRBV12-3/TRBV12-4
CDR3nt: TGTGCCAGCAGTTTTCCCCTAGGCCCCCAGTACTTC
CDR3aa: CASSFPLGPQYF

j_gene: TRBJ2-7
d_gene: TRBD1
abundance: NA
v_gene: TRBV28
CDR3nt: TGTGCCAGCAGTTTAGGAGTTGGTCAGGGGGTAGGCGAGCAGTACTTC
CDR3aa: CASSLGVGQGVGEQYF

j_gene: TRBJ1-1
d_gene: NA
abundance: NA
v_gene: TRBV7-6
CDR3nt: TGTGCCAGCAGCTTAGGTGGGGCCAGAACTATGAACACTGAAGCTTTCTTT
CDR3aa: CASSLGGARTMNTEAFF

j_gene: TRBJ1-2
d_gene: NA
abundance: NA
v_gene: TRBV7-9
CDR3nt: TGTGCCAGCAGCCTGGAAACGGGCTATGGCTACACCTTC
CDR3aa: CASSLETGYGYTF

j_gene: TRBJ2-2
d_gene: NA
abundance: NA
v_gene: TRBV3-1/TRBV3-2
CDR3nt: TGTGCCAGCAGCTCCTTGCAGGGGAAGGCCGGGGAGCTGTTTTTT
CDR3aa: CASSSLQGKAGELFF

j_gene: TRBJ1-4
d_gene: NA
abundance: NA
v_gene: TRBV4-1
CDR3nt: TGCGCCAGCAGCTCCCACCGGGGGGTTCGGGGAAAACTGTTTTTT
CDR3aa: CASSSHRGVRGKLFF

j_gene: TRBJ2-1
d_gene: TRBD2
abundance: once
v_gene: TRBV3-1/TRBV3-2
CDR3nt: TGTGCCAGCGGGACTAGCGGGAGTTACAATGAGCAGTTCTTC
CDR3aa: CASGTSGSYNEQFF

j_gene: TRBJ1-4
d_gene: TRBD1
abundance: NA
v_gene: TRBV18
CDR3nt: TGTGCCAGCTCGCCCCCCGGGACAGGGGCTGAAAAACTGTTTTTT
CDR3aa: CASSPPGTGAEKLFF

j_gene: TRBJ2-1
d_gene: TRBD1
abundance: NA
v_gene: TRBV10-2
CDR3nt: TGCGCCAGCAGCTGGGGCTTAACAGGGGACCGGCAGAATGAGCAGTTCTTC
CDR3aa: CASSWGLTGDRQNEQFF

j_gene: TRBJ2-7
d_gene: TRBD1
abundance: NA
v_gene: TRBV13
CDR3nt: TGTGCCAGCAGCCCAGGACAGGGTTCCTACGAGCAGTACTTC
CDR3aa: CASSPGQGSYEQYF

j_gene: TRBJ2-6
d_gene: NA
abundance: NA
v_gene: TRBV27
CDR3nt: TGTGCCAGCAGTTTCGAGGGCAACCCTGGGGCCAACGTCCTGACTTTC
CDR3aa: CASSFEGNPGANVLTF

j_gene: TRBJ2-1
d_gene: TRBD2
abundance: NA
v_gene: TRBV7-2
CDR3nt: TGTGCCAGCAGCTCCTTTAGCGGGGGGGCGACTGAGCAGTTCTTC
CDR3aa: CASSSFSGGATEQFF

j_gene: TRBJ1-5
d_gene: TRBD1
abundance: NA
v_gene: TRBV19
CDR3nt: TGTGCCAGTGGCCCGGATACCTCCGGGACAGGAATGAATCAGCCCCAGCATTTT
CDR3aa: CASGPDTSGTGMNQPQHF

j_gene: TRBJ2-5
d_gene: TRBD2
abundance: NA
v_gene: TRBV6-2/TRBV6-3
CDR3nt: TGTGCCAGCAGTTACGCGGAGGGGCTAGCGGGGGGGAAGACCCAGTACTTC
CDR3aa: CASSYAEGLAGGKTQYF

j_gene: TRBJ1-2
d_gene: TRBD1
abundance: once
v_gene: TRBV9
CDR3nt: TGTGCCAGCCGGACAGGGGGGGCCTATGGCTACACCTTC
CDR3aa: CASRTGGAYGYTF

j_gene: TRBJ2-3
d_gene: TRBD2
abundance: NA
v_gene: TRBV10-3
CDR3nt: TGTGCCATCAGTGAGGCTAGCGGATGGAGCACAGATACGCAGTATTTT
CDR3aa: CAISEASGWSTDTQYF

j_gene: TRBJ1-2
d_gene: NA
abundance: NA
v_gene: TRBV27
CDR3nt: TGTGCCAGCAGTTTCGGGCAGGAGGGTGGCTACACCTTC
CDR3aa: CASSFGQEGGYTF

j_gene: TRBJ1-2
d_gene: TRBD1
abundance: NA
v_gene: TRBV5-8
CDR3nt: TGTGCCAGCAGCATTCAACAGGGGGACTATGGCTACACCTTC
CDR3aa: CASSIQQGDYGYTF

j_gene: TRBJ2-5
d_gene: TRBD2
abundance: NA
v_gene: TRBV5-4
CDR3nt: TGTGCCAGCAGCTTAGGGGCGGGGACTAGACAAGAGACCCAGTACTTC
CDR3aa: CASSLGAGTRQETQYF

j_gene: TRBJ2-3
d_gene: TRBD2
abundance: NA
v_gene: TRBV5-1
CDR3nt: TGCGCCAGCAGTGAGAGCGGGACTAGCACAGATACGCAGTATTTT
CDR3aa: CASSESGTSTDTQYF

j_gene: TRBJ1-1
d_gene: NA
abundance: once
v_gene: TRBV4-3
CDR3nt: TGCGCCAGCAGCCCTTTTTGGGACAAGGGCACTGAAGCTTTCTTT
CDR3aa: CASSPFWDKGTEAFF

j_gene: TRBJ2-7
d_gene: NA
abundance: NA
v_gene: TRBV7-2
CDR3nt: TGTGCCAGCAGCCCGCGGTACGAGCAGTACTTC
CDR3aa: CASSPRYEQYF

j_gene: TRBJ2-3
d_gene: NA
abundance: NA
v_gene: TRBV4-2
CDR3nt: TGTGCCAGCAGCCAAGATTCCCGGACTCGCCACCTAATAGATACGCAGTATTTT
CDR3aa: CASSQDSRTRHLIDTQYF

j_gene: TRBJ1-2
d_gene: TRBD1
abundance: NA
v_gene: TRBV12-3/TRBV12-4
CDR3nt: TGTGCCAGCACCGGGGACAGCCCACAGGGCTACACCTTC
CDR3aa: CASTGDSPQGYTF

j_gene: TRBJ2-5
d_gene: TRBD1
abundance: NA
v_gene: TRBV7-8
CDR3nt: TGTGCCAGCAGCCCAGGGGACAGGGAAGAGACCCAGTACTTC
CDR3aa: CASSPGDREETQYF

j_gene: TRBJ1-6
d_gene: TRBD1
abundance: NA
v_gene: TRBV10-2
CDR3nt: TGCGCCAGCAGTGACTCGACAGGGCTCCCACCCCTCCACTTT
CDR3aa: CASSDSTGLPPLHF

j_gene: TRBJ2-5
d_gene: TRBD1
abundance: NA
v_gene: TRBV19
CDR3nt: TGTGCCAGTAGTTCTCAGGGGGCTCTCCAAGAGACCCAGTACTTC
CDR3aa: CASSSQGALQETQYF

j_gene: TRBJ2-3
d_gene: TRBD1
abundance: NA
v_gene: TRBV5-1
CDR3nt: TGCGCCAGCAGCCGGACCTCAACAGGGGGCGCAGATACGCAGTATTTT
CDR3aa: CASSRTSTGGADTQYF

j_gene: TRBJ2-5
d_gene: TRBD2
abundance: NA
v_gene: TRBV20-1
CDR3nt: TGCAGGGCACTAGCGGGGGAGACCCAGTACTTC
CDR3aa: CRALAGETQYF

j_gene: TRBJ1-4
d_gene: TRBD1
abundance: NA
v_gene: TRBV7-8
CDR3nt: TGTGCCAGCAGCTTAGGGACAGGTGCAACTAATGAAAAACTGTTTTTT
CDR3aa: CASSLGTGATNEKLFF

j_gene: TRBJ1-2
d_gene: NA
abundance: NA
v_gene: TRBV4-1
CDR3nt: TGCGCCAGCAGCCAAGGTGGCCCCAGCACCTTC
CDR3aa: CASSQGGPSTF

j_gene: TRBJ2-7
d_gene: NA
abundance: NA
v_gene: TRBV6-5
CDR3nt: TGTGCCAGCAGGAGGGGGGACAGTGAGGCCTACGAGCAGTACTTC
CDR3aa: CASRRGDSEAYEQYF

j_gene: TRBJ2-3
d_gene: TRBD2
abundance: NA
v_gene: TRBV14
CDR3nt: TGTGCCAGCAGCCAAGATTACACTAGCGGGCCGCAGTATTTT
CDR3aa: CASSQDYTSGPQYF

j_gene: TRBJ2-7
d_gene: TRBD1
abundance: NA
v_gene: TRBV10-3
CDR3nt: TGTGCCATCAGTGAGGGGACAGGGCCTACCTACGAGCAGTACTTC
CDR3aa: CAISEGTGPTYEQYF

j_gene: TRBJ2-7
d_gene: NA
abundance: NA
v_gene: TRBV4-3
CDR3nt: TGCGCCAGTTCTATTTGGGACAACTCCTACGAGCAGTACTTC
CDR3aa: CASSIWDNSYEQYF

j_gene: TRBJ1-2
d_gene: NA
abundance: NA
v_gene: TRBV4-2
CDR3nt: TGTGCCAGCAGCCAGGCTACAGGGAGGGCCAACTATGGCTACACCTTC
CDR3aa: CASSQATGRANYGYTF

j_gene: TRBJ1-1
d_gene: TRBD1
abundance: NA
v_gene: TRBV10-3
CDR3nt: TGTGCCATCAGCACAGGGGTCGGCACTGAAGCTTTCTTT
CDR3aa: CAISTGVGTEAFF